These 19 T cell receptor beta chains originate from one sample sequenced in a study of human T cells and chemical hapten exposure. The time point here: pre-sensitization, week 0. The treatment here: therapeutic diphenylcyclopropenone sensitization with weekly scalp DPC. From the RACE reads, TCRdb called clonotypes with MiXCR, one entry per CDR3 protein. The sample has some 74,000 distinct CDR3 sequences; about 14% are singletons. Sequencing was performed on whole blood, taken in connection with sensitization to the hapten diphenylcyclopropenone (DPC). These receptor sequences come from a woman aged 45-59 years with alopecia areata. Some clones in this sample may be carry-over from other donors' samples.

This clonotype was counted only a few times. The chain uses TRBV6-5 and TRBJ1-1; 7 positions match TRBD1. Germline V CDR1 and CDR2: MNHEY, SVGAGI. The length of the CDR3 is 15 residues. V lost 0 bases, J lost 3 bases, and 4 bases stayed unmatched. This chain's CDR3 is CASSYSGTADTEAFF. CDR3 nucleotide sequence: TGTGCCAGCAGTTACTCGGGGACAGCCGACACTGAAGCTTTCTTT.

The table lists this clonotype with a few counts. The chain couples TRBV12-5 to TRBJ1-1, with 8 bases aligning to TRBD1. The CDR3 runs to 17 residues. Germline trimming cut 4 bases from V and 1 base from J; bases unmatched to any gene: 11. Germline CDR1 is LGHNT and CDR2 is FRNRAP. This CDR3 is CASGSPGSGGENTEAFF. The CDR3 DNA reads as TGTGCTAGTGGTTCCCCTGGCTCAGGGGGCGAGAACACTGAAGCTTTCTTT.

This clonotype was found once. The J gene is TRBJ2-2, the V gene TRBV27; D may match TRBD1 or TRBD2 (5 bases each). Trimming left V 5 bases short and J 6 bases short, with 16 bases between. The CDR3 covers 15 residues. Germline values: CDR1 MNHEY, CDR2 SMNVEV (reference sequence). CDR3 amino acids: CASSPDRGRAGELFF. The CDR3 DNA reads TGTGCCAGCAGTCCGGACCGGGGCAGGGCCGGGGAGCTGTTTTTT.

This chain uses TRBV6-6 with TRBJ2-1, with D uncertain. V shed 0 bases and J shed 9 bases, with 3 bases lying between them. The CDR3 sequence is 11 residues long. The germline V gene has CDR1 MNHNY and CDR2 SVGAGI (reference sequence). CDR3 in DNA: TGTGCCAGCAGTTACTCGGCTGAGCAGTTCTTC. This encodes CASSYSAEQFF.

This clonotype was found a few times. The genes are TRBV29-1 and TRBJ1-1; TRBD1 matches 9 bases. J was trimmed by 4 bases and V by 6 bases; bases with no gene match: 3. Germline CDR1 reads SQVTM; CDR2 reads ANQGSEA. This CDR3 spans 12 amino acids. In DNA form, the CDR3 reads TGCAGCGTGGGACAGGGTATCACTGAAGCTTTCTTT. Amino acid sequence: CSVGQGITEAFF.

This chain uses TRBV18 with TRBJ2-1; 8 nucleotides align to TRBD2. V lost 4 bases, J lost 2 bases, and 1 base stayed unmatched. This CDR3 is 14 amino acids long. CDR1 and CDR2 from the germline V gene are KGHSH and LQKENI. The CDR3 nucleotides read TGTGCCAGCTCACTACTAGCGGCCTACAATGAGCAGTTCTTC. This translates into CASSLLAAYNEQFF.

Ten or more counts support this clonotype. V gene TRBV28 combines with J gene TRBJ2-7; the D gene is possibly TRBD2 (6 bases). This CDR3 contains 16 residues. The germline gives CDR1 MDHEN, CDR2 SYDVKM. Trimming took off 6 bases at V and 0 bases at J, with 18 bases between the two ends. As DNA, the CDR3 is TGTGCCAGCAGCTCGGGCGGTTTCGGGAGCTCCTACGAGCAGTACTTC. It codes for CASSSGGFGSSYEQYF.

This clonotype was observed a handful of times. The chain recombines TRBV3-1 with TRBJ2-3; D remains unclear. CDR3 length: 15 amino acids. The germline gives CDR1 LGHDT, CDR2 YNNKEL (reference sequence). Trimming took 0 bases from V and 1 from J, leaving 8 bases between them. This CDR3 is CASSQELGGTDTQYF. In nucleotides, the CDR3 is TGTGCCAGCAGCCAAGAGCTTGGAGGCACAGATACGCAGTATTTT.

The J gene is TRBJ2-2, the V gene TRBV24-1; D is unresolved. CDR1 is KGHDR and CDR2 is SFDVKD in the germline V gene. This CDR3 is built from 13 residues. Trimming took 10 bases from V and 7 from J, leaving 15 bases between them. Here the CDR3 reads CATSVGEVGELFF. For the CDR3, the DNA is TGTGCCACGAGCGTGGGCGAGGTCGGGGAGCTGTTTTTT.

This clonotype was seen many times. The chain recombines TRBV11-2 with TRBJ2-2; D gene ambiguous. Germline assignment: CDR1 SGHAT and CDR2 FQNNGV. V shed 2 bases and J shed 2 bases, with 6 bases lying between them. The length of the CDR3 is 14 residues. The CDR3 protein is CASSLSLNTGELFF. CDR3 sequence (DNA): TGTGCCAGCAGCTTAAGTCTCAACACCGGGGAGCTGTTTTTT.

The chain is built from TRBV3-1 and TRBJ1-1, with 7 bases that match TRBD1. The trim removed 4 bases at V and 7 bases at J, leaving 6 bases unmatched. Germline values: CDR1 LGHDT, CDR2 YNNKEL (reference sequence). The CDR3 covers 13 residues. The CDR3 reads CASSRKGAHEAFF. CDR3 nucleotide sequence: TGTGCCAGCAGCCGTAAGGGGGCGCATGAAGCTTTCTTT.

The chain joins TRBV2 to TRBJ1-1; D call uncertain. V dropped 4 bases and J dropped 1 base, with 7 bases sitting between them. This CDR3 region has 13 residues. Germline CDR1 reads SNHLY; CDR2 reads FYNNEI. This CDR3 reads CASSVYGNTEAFF. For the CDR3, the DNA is TGTGCCAGCAGTGTATACGGGAACACTGAAGCTTTCTTT.

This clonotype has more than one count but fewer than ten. This CDR3 reads CASRRNIQYF. The CDR3 DNA reads TGTGCCAGCAGAAGGAACATTCAGTACTTC. The V and J genes are TRBV21-1 and TRBJ2-4. TRBV21-1 is a pseudogene locus. CDR3 length: 10 residues.

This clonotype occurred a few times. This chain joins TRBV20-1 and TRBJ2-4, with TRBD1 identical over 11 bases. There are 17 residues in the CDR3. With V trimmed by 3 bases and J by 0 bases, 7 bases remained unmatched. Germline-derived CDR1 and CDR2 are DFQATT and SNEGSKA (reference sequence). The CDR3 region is CSASSGGQGVAKNIQYF. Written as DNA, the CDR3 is TGCAGTGCTAGTTCAGGGGGACAGGGGGTAGCCAAAAACATTCAGTACTTC.

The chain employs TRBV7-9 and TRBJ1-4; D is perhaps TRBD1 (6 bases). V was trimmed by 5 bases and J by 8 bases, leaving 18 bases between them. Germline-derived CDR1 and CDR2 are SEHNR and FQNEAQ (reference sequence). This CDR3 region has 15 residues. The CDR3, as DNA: TGTGCCAGCAGCCTAGACATGTCGGGGGGCGAAAAACTGTTTTTT. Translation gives CASSLDMSGGEKLFF. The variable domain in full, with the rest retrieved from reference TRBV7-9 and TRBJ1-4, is DTGVSQNPRHKITKRGQNVTFRCDPISEHNRLYWYRQTLGQGPEFLTYFQNEAQLEKSRLLSDRFSAERPKGSFSTLEIQRTEQGDSAMYLCASSLDMSGGEKLFFGSGTQLSVL.

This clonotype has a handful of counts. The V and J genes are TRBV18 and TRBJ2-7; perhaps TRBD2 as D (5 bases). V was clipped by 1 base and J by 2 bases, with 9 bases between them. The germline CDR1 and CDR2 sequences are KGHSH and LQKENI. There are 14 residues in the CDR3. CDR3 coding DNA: TGTGCCAGCTCACCACAAGAGGGAACCTACGAGCAGTACTTC. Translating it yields CASSPQEGTYEQYF.

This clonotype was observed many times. Here the CDR3 reads CASSLGSRYNEQFF. DNA of the CDR3: TGTGCCAGCAGCTTAGGCAGCCGATACAATGAGCAGTTCTTC. The chain recombines TRBV7-6 with TRBJ2-1; no definite D call. Germline CDR1 is SGHVS and CDR2 is FNYEAQ. Trimming removed 1 base from V and 4 bases from J, with 8 bases in between. The CDR3 is 14 amino acids.

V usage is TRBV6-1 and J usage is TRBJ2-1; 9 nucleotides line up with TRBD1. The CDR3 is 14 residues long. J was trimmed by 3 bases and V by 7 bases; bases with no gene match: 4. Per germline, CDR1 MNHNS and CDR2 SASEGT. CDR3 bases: TGTGCCAGCAAGCCGGGACAGGGCTACAATGAGCAGTTCTTC. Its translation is CASKPGQGYNEQFF.

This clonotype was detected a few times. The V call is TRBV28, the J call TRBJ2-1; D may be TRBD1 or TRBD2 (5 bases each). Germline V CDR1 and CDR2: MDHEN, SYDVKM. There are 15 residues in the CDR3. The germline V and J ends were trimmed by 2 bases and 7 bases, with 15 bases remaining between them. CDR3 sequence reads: CASSLVGRRGNEQFF. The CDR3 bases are TGTGCCAGCAGTTTAGTGGGACGGAGAGGGAATGAGCAGTTCTTC.